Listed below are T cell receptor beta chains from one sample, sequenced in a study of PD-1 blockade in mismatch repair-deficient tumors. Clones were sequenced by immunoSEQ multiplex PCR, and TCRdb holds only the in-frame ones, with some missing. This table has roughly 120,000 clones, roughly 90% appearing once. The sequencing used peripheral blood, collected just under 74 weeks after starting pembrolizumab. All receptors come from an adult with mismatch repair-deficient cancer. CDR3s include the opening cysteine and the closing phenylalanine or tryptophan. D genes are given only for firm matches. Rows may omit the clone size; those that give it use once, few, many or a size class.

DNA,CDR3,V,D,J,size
TGTGCCAGCAGCTTTAGTTCAGGGGGGCAGTACTTC,CASSFSSGGQYF,TRBV5-6,TRBD1,TRBJ2-7,NA
TGTGCCAGCAGCTCACAGGTTAACACTGAAGCTTTCTTT,CASSSQVNTEAFF,TRBV5-4,NA,TRBJ1-1,NA
TGTGCCAGTAGTCCAGGGGAGCGGGAGGGCAGGGAGACCCAGTACTTC,CASSPGEREGRETQYF,TRBV19,TRBD2,TRBJ2-5,NA
TGTGCCAGCAGCTTATTTCCGGGACTAGTGATCCAAGAGACCCAGTACTTC,CASSLFPGLVIQETQYF,TRBV11-2,TRBD2,TRBJ2-5,NA
TGTGCCAGCAGCCCCACAGGGGGTGGACAGCCCCAGCATTTT,CASSPTGGGQPQHF,TRBV6-6,TRBD1,TRBJ1-5,NA
TGTGCCAGCAGCTTTACGTTGAATGAAAAACTGTTTTTT,CASSFTLNEKLFF,TRBV7-2,NA,TRBJ1-4,NA
TGTGCCAGCAGTATCAGCGGGAGGGCCTACAATGAGCAGTTCTTC,CASSISGRAYNEQFF,TRBV28,TRBD2,TRBJ2-1,NA
TGTGCCACCAGGGATCCGCAGCGATATGAGCAGTTCTTC,CATRDPQRYEQFF,TRBV15,NA,TRBJ2-1,NA
TGTGCCAGCAGTGGGGCCAAAAACATTCAGTACTTC,CASSGAKNIQYF,TRBV9,NA,TRBJ2-4,NA
TGTGCCAGCAGTTCTAAAACCGGGACAGGGATTGAAAAACTGTTTTTT,CASSSKTGTGIEKLFF,TRBV6-5,TRBD1,TRBJ1-4,NA
TGCACCACACTAGCGGGAGGGTATGGGTACAATGAGCAGTTCTTC,CTTLAGGYGYNEQFF,TRBV29-1,TRBD2,TRBJ2-1,NA
TGTGCCAGCAGCTTAGATTCGGGAGGGCCCACAAGAGACAATGAGCAGTTCTTC,CASSLDSGGPTRDNEQFF,TRBV7-8,TRBD2,TRBJ2-1,once
TGTGCCAGCAGCTGGACAGGGCCCGCCACCGGGGAGCTGTTTTTT,CASSWTGPATGELFF,TRBV7-8,TRBD1,TRBJ2-2,NA
TGTGCCAGCAGCGAACAGGGAGGCGAGTCCTACGAGCAGTACTTC,CASSEQGGESYEQYF,TRBV11-3,NA,TRBJ2-7,NA
TGTGCCAGCCCAGACGCCTCTGGAAACACCATATATTTT,CASPDASGNTIYF,TRBV25-1,NA,TRBJ1-3,NA